This TCR beta chain was captured by sequencing in a study of immune cell composition in non-small cell lung cancer. There are 14 residues in the CDR3. Germline V lookup: CDR1 MNHNS, CDR2 SASEGT. The junction had 5 bases not matched to a gene; V was cut back by 1 base and J by 6 bases. Profiled with immunoSEQ multiplex PCR; TCRdb holds only in-frame clones, not every one. The data contain about 9,600 clones, about 80% of them singletons. The gene calls are TRBV6-1 and TRBJ1-2, with TRBD1 matching over 7 bases. The receptor's source is a human donor with non-small cell lung cancer. The sequenced material came from lung tumor tissue. The CDR3 protein is CASSEVLGGNGYTF. The CDR3 coding sequence is TGTGCCAGCAGTGAAGTTTTAGGGGGCAATGGCTACACCTTC.